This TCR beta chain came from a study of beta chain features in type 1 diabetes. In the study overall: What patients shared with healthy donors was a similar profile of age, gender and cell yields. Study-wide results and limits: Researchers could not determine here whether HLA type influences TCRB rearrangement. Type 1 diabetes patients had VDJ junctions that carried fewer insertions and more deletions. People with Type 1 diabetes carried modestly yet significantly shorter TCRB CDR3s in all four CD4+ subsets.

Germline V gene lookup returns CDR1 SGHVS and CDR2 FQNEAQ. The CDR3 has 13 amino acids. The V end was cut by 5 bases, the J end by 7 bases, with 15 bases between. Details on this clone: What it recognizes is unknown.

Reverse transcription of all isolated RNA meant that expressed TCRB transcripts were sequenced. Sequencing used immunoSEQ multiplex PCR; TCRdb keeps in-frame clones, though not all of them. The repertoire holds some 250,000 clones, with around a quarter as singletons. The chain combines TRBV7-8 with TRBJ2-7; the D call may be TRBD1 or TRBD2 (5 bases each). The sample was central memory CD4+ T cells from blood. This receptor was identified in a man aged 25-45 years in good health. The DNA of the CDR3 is TGTGCCAGCAGCCCGGGACCCTCGGGGGAGCAGTACTTC. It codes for CASSPGPSGEQYF.